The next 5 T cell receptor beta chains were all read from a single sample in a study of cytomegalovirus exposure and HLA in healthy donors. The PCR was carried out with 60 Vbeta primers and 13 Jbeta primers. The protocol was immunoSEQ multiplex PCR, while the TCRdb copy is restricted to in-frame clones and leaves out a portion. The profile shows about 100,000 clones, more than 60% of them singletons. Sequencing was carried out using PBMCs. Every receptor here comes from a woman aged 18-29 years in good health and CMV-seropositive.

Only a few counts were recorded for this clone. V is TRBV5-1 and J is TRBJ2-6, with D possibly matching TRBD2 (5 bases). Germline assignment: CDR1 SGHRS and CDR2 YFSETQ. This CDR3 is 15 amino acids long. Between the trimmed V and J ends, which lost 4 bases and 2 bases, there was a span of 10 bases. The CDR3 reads CASSDGNAGANVLTF. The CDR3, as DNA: TGCGCCAGCAGCGACGGGAACGCTGGGGCCAACGTCCTGACTTTC.

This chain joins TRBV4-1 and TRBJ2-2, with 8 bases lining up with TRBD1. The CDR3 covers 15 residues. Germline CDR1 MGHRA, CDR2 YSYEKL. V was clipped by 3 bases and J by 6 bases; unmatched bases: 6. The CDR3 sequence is CASSQEDRVAGELFF. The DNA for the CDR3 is TGCGCCAGCAGCCAGGAGGACAGGGTAGCCGGGGAGCTGTTTTTT.

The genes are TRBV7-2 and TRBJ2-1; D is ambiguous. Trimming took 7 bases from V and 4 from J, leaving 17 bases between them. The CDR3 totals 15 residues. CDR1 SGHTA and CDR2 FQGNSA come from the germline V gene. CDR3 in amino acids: CASIPRQWAYNEQFF. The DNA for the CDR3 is TGTGCCAGCATCCCTCGGCAGTGGGCATACAATGAGCAGTTCTTC.

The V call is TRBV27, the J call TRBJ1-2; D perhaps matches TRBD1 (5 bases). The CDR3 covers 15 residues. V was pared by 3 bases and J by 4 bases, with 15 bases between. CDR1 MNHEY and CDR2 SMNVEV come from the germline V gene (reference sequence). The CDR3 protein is CASSFGPGISYGYTF. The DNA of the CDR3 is TGTGCCAGCAGTTTCGGTCCAGGGATTAGCTATGGCTACACCTTC.

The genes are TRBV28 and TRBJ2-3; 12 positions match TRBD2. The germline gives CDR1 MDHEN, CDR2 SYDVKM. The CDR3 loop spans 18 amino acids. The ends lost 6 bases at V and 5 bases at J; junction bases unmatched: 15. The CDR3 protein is CASSLPPASGRAEDTQYF. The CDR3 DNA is TGTGCCAGCAGCCTCCCCCCCGCTAGCGGGAGGGCCGAAGATACGCAGTATTTT.